This entry lists 22 T cell receptor beta chains sequenced from one sample in a study of Ad26.COV2.S vaccination and SARS-CoV-2 variants. The data were produced by immunoSEQ multiplex PCR, yet TCRdb's version contains in-frame clones alone and is incomplete. The sample carries some 390,000 clones, approximately 90% recorded once. Regarding treatment: some 20 received Ad26.COV2.S at low or high dose, single or two shots; five or six received placebo; per-sample allocation not given. Sample collection was performed on day 63 after the first vaccine or placebo injection. Sequences were derived from peripheral blood, sampled in a trial of Ad26.COV2.S vaccine versus placebo. These receptor sequences come from a person between 18 and 60 years old who received the Ad26.COV2.S COVID-19 vaccine or a placebo.

J is TRBJ2-7 and V is TRBV5-4, with TRBD2 matching over 8 bases. The germline gives CDR1 SGHNT, CDR2 YYREEE (reference sequence). J gave up 2 bases and V 0 bases, and 4 bases lay outside the gene matches. The CDR3 covers 15 residues. The chain's CDR3 is CASSLVAGGTYEQYF. The CDR3 region has the DNA TGTGCCAGCAGCTTGGTTGCGGGGGGAACCTACGAGCAGTACTTC.

The genes are TRBV7-2 and TRBJ1-1; D gene ambiguous. The CDR3 has 13 residues. V was cut by 5 bases and J by 4 bases, with 11 bases left in between. CDR1 and CDR2 (germline): SGHTA, FQGNSA. The CDR3 DNA sequence: TGTGCCAGCAGCCTCGGGAGGGCCACTGAAGCTTTCTTT. Residues: CASSLGRATEAFF.

The gene calls are TRBV7-6 and TRBJ1-1; D is unclear. CDR1 is SGHVS, CDR2 FNYEAQ, per germline. Trimming stripped 7 bases from V and 1 base from J, with 13 bases between. The CDR3 is 14 residues long. The CDR3 DNA reads TGTGCCAGCACCCTGGTCCCCGAGAACACTGAAGCTTTCTTT. Its protein product is CASTLVPENTEAFF. Using reference TRBV7-6 and TRBJ1-1 for the parts outside the CDR3, the full variable domain is GAGVSQSPRYKVTKRGQDVALRCDPISGHVSLYWYRQALGQGPEFLTYFNYEAQQDKSGLPNDRFSAERPEGSISTLTIQRTEQRDSAMYRCASTLVPENTEAFFGQGTRLTVV.

The chain carries TRBV2 and TRBJ2-2; 10 nucleotides line up with TRBD2. Looked up from germline, CDR1 is SNHLY and CDR2 is FYNNEI. This CDR3 region has 15 residues. V lost 6 bases, J lost 5 bases, and 6 bases stayed unmatched. For the CDR3, the DNA is TGTGCCAGCAGCCTAGCGGGGGCCGAAACCGGGGAGCTGTTTTTT. Translating it yields CASSLAGAETGELFF.

As concerns this clone: An end of the junction differs from the germline gene, which may be a read error. The rearrangement links TRBV5-8 to TRBJ1-2; D unresolved. This CDR3 contains 18 residues. Germline V gene sequence: CDR1 SGHTS, CDR2 YDEGEE. The CDR3 sequence: CASSLEKYWAGLNFGYTF. CDR3 in DNA: TGTGCCAGCAGCTTGGAGAAGTACTGGGCAGGACTTAACTTTGGCTACACCTTC.

The chain recombines TRBV3-1 (or the pseudogene TRBV3-2) with TRBJ1-1; D uncertain. V gave up 4 bases and J gave up 5 bases, with 14 bases separating them. There are 14 residues in the CDR3. CDR1 LGHDT and CDR2 YNNKEL come from the germline V gene (reference sequence). The DNA for the CDR3 is TGTGCCAGCAGCCGTCTCGATAGTAGAACTGAAGCTTTCTTT. Translated, it gives CASSRLDSRTEAFF.

V and J are TRBV15 and TRBJ2-1, with 7 bases that match TRBD1. Germline loops: CDR1 LNHNV, CDR2 YYDKDF (reference sequence). The J segment lost 2 bases and the V segment lost 7 bases, leaving 8 bases of the junction unmatched. There are 15 residues in the CDR3. CDR3 sequence reads: CATTTGANPYNEQFF. The CDR3 DNA reads as TGTGCCACCACCACAGGGGCTAACCCCTACAATGAGCAGTTCTTC.

The chain carries TRBV4-3 and TRBJ2-1; the D is unclear. CDR1 is LGHNA, CDR2 YSLEER, per germline. V shed 3 bases and J shed 7 bases, with 10 bases lying between them. The length of the CDR3 is 13 residues. The chain's CDR3 is CASSQLNENEQFF. The CDR3 nucleotides are TGCGCCAGCAGCCAGCTTAACGAGAATGAGCAGTTCTTC.

The chain employs TRBV6-5 and TRBJ2-7; TRBD2 agrees at 7 bases. This CDR3 has 14 amino acids. Germline-derived CDR1 and CDR2 are MNHEY and SVGAGI. V gave up 6 bases and J gave up 3 bases; unmatched junction bases: 8. DNA for the CDR3: TGTGCCAGCAGCCCCGCCGGGGGGATCTACGAGCAGTACTTC. Protein sequence: CASSPAGGIYEQYF.

V is TRBV9 and J is TRBJ1-1, with D unclear. The CDR3 covers 12 residues. Per germline, CDR1 SGDLS and CDR2 YYNGEE. Trimming stripped 6 bases from V and 5 bases from J, with 11 bases between. The chain's CDR3 is CASKEMGTEAFF. Written as DNA, the CDR3 is TGTGCCAGCAAAGAAATGGGAACTGAAGCTTTCTTT.

V and J are TRBV2 and TRBJ1-3; D remains unclear. Trimming stripped 7 bases from V and 4 bases from J, with 8 bases between. Germline values: CDR1 SNHLY, CDR2 FYNNEI. This CDR3 spans 12 amino acids. The CDR3 coding sequence is TGTGCCAGCATTGCAGTAGGAAACACCATATATTTT. Amino acid sequence: CASIAVGNTIYF.

This chain connects TRBV7-9 to TRBJ2-5; 10 bases are a match to TRBD1. V gave up 3 bases and J gave up 5 bases; unmatched junction bases: 6. This CDR3 spans 15 amino acids. Germline V gene sequence: CDR1 SEHNR, CDR2 FQNEAQ (reference sequence). The CDR3 sequence: CASSFRQGALETQYF. DNA of the CDR3: TGTGCCAGCAGCTTCAGACAGGGGGCCTTGGAGACCCAGTACTTC. Variable domain in full (rest from reference TRBV7-9 and TRBJ2-5): DTGVSQNPRHKITKRGQNVTFRCDPISEHNRLYWYRQTLGQGPEFLTYFQNEAQLEKSRLLSDRFSAERPKGSFSTLEIQRTEQGDSAMYLCASSFRQGALETQYFGPGTRLLVL.

V is TRBV29-1 and J is TRBJ2-1; TRBD2 is a possible D gene (5 bases). The germline gives CDR1 SQVTM, CDR2 ANQGSEA. The length of the CDR3 is 11 residues. V gave up 3 bases and J gave up 16 bases, with 16 bases separating them. The CDR3 is CSVEDRTRGFF. For the CDR3, the DNA is TGCAGCGTTGAGGACCGGACCCGGGGTTTCTTC.

The chain joins TRBV19 to TRBJ1-5; TRBD1 agrees at 9 bases. CDR1 is LNHDA and CDR2 is SQIVND in the germline V gene (reference sequence). The CDR3 has 15 amino acids. V trimming: 2 bases; J trimming: 5 bases; junction bases outside the gene matches: 4. The CDR3 loop reads CASSIQGTGYQPQHF. The CDR3 nucleotides read TGTGCCAGTAGTATACAGGGGACAGGGTATCAGCCCCAGCATTTT.

The rearrangement joins TRBV5-4 to TRBJ1-2; TRBD1 might be the D (5 bases). Germline loops: CDR1 SGHNT, CDR2 YYREEE (reference sequence). V gave up 2 bases and J gave up 7 bases, with 15 bases separating them. The CDR3 runs to 14 residues. DNA for the CDR3: TGTGCCAGCAGCTTTTCCGGGACTCCCTTTGGCTACACCTTC. Amino acid sequence: CASSFSGTPFGYTF. The whole variable domain, filled in from reference TRBV5-4 and TRBJ1-2, reads ETGVTQSPTHLIKTRGQQVTLRCSSQSGHNTVSWYQQALGQGPQFIFQYYREEENGRGNFPPRFSGLQFPNYSSELNVNALELDDSALYLCASSFSGTPFGYTFGSGTRLTVV.

The CDR3 protein is CASSPLRGDRGRRGYTF. In nucleotides, the CDR3 is TGTGCCAGCAGCCCCTTAAGGGGGGACAGGGGGCGGCGGGGCTACACCTTC. V usage is TRBV11-2 and J usage is TRBJ1-2; 12 bases line up with TRBD1. The CDR3 is 17 amino acids. CDR1 and CDR2 (germline): SGHAT, FQNNGV. V lost 5 bases, J lost 8 bases, and 15 bases stayed unmatched.

This clone was seen just once. The rearrangement joins TRBV11-1 to TRBJ2-2, with D uncertain. Per the germline V gene, CDR1 is SGHAT and CDR2 is FQDESV (reference sequence). The CDR3 is 14 amino acids. V gave up 2 bases and J gave up 2 bases, with 6 bases separating them. CDR3 amino acids: CASSLHRNTGELFF. The DNA for the CDR3 is TGTGCCAGCAGCTTACATAGAAACACCGGGGAGCTGTTTTTT.

The V gene is TRBV27, the J gene TRBJ1-5; D remains ambiguous. The CDR3 covers 16 residues. The V gene's germline CDR1 is MNHEY and CDR2 SMNVEV (reference sequence). Trimming cost V 0 bases and J 2 bases, with 11 bases left between them. CDR3 sequence: CASSLSGQSRNQPQHF. The CDR3 DNA reads TGTGCCAGCAGTTTATCGGGTCAATCCCGCAATCAGCCCCAGCATTTT.

The chain has TRBV15 and TRBJ1-3, with TRBD1 identical over 7 bases. The CDR3 is made up of 21 amino acids. V lost 0 bases and J lost 0; bases outside the gene matches: 17. Germline CDR1 LNHNV, CDR2 YYDKDF (reference sequence). The CDR3 nucleotides are TGTGCCACCAGCAGAGATTATGCCGGGACAGCGGACCGACTCTCTGGAAACACCATATATTTT. Protein product: CATSRDYAGTADRLSGNTIYF.

The chain combines TRBV19 with TRBJ1-4; D ambiguous. CDR3 length: 15 amino acids. The germline V and J ends were trimmed by 5 bases and 1 base, with 11 bases remaining between them. Germline CDR1 and CDR2: LNHDA and SQIVND (reference sequence). CDR3 nucleotide sequence: TGTGCCAGTAGTGGGTCGGGTTTAACTAATGAAAAACTGTTTTTT. Translation gives CASSGSGLTNEKLFF.

V and J are TRBV6-5 and TRBJ2-7; TRBD1 matches 7 bases. The V gene end was trimmed by 6 bases and the J gene end by 3 bases; junction bases not matched to a gene: 5. The CDR3 is 13 amino acids. CDR1 and CDR2 from the germline V gene are MNHEY and SVGAGI. In DNA, the CDR3 is TGTGCCAGCAGACCGACAGGGCTCTACGAGCAGTACTTC. Translating it yields CASRPTGLYEQYF.

This chain joins TRBV10-3 and TRBJ2-1, with TRBD2 as a possible D gene (5 bases). Germline V gene lookup returns CDR1 ENHRY and CDR2 SYGVKD. CDR3 length: 17 residues. V dropped 0 bases and J dropped 0 bases, with 12 bases sitting between them. This CDR3 is CAISESAGGPSYNEQFF. CDR3 DNA: TGTGCCATCAGTGAGTCCGCCGGAGGACCCTCCTACAATGAGCAGTTCTTC.